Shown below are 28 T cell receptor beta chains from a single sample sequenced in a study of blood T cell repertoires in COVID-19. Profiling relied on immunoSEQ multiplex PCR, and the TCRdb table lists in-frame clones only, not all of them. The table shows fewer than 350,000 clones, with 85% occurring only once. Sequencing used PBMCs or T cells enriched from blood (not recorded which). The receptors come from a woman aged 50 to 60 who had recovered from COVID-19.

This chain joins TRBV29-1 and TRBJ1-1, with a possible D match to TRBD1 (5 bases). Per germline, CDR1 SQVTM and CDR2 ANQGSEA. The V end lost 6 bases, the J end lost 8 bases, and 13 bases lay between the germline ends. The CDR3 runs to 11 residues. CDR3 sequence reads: CSVIDSSEAFF. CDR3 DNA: TGCAGCGTAATAGACAGTAGCGAAGCTTTCTTT. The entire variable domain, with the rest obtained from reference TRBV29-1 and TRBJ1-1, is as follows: SAVISQKPSRDICQRGTSLTIQCQVDSQVTMMFWYRQQPGQSLTLIATANQGSEATYESGFVIDKFPISRPNLTFSTLTVSNMSPEDSSIYLCSVIDSSEAFFGQGTRLTVV.

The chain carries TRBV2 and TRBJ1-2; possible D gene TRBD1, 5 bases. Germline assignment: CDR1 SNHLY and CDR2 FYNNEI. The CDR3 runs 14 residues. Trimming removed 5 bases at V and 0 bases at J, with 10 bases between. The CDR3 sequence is CASSLTASNYGYTF. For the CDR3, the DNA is TGTGCCAGCAGTCTGACAGCCTCTAACTATGGCTACACCTTC.

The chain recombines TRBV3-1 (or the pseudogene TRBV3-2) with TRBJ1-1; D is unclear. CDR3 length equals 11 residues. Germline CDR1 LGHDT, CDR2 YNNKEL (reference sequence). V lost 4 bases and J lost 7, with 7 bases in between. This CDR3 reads CASSLRGEAFF. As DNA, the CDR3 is TGTGCCAGCAGCCTCAGAGGTGAAGCTTTCTTT.

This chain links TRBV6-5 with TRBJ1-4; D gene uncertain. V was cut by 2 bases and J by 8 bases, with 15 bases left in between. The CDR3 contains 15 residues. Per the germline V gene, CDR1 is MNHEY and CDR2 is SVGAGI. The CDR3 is CASSYAPGPGEKLFF. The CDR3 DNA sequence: TGTGCCAGCAGTTACGCACCGGGTCCCGGGGAAAAACTGTTTTTT.

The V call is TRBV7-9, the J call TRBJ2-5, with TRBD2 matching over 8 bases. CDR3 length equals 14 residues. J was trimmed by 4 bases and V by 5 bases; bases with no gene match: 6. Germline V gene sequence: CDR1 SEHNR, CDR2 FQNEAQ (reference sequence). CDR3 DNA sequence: TGTGCCAGCAGCCGACTAAGCGGGAGAGAGACCCAGTACTTC. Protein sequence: CASSRLSGRETQYF.

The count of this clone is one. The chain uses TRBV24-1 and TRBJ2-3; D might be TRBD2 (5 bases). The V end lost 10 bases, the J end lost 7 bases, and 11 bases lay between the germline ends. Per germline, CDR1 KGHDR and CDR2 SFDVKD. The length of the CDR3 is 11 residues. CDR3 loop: CATATGNTQYF. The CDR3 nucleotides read TGTGCCACGGCGACGGGGAATACGCAGTATTTT.

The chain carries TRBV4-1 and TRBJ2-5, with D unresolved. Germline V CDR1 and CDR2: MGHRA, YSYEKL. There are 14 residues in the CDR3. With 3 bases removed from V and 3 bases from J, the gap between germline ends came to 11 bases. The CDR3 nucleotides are TGCGCCAGCAGCCAGGAGCTTACGGAAGAGACCCAGTACTTC. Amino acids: CASSQELTEETQYF.

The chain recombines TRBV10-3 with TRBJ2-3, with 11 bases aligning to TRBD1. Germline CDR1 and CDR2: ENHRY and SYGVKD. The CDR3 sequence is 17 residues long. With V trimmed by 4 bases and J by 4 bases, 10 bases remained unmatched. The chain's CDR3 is CAISGSDRDRGSDTQYF. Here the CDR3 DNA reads TGTGCCATCAGTGGCTCGGACCGGGACAGGGGGTCAGATACGCAGTATTTT.

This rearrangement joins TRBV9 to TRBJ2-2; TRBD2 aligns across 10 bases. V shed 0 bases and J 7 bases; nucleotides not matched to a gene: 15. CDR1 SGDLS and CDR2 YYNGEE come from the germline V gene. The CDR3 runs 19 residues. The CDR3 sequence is CASSVAARSSGRHSGELFF. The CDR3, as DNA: TGTGCCAGCAGCGTAGCCGCCCGCTCTAGCGGGAGACATAGCGGGGAGCTGTTTTTT.

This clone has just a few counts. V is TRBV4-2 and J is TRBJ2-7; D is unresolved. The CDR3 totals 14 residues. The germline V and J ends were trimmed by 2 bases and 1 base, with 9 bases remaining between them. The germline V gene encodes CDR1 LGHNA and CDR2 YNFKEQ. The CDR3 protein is CASSQLSGSYEQYF. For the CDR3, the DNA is TGTGCCAGCAGCCAACTATCCGGGTCCTACGAGCAGTACTTC.

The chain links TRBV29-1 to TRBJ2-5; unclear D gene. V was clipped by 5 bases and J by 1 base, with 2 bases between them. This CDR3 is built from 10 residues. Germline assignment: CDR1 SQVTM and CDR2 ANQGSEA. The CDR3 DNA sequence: TGCAGCGTTCGCCAAGAGACCCAGTACTTC. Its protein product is CSVRQETQYF. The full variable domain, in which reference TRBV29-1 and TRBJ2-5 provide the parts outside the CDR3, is SAVISQKPSRDICQRGTSLTIQCQVDSQVTMMFWYRQQPGQSLTLIATANQGSEATYESGFVIDKFPISRPNLTFSTLTVSNMSPEDSSIYLCSVRQETQYFGPGTRLLVL.

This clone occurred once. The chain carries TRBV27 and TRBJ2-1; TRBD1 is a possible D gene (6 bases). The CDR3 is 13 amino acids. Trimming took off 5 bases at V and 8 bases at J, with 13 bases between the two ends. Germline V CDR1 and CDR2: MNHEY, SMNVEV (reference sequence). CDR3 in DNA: TGTGCCAGCAGTACTAACAGGGTTCATGAGCAGTTCTTC. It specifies CASSTNRVHEQFF.

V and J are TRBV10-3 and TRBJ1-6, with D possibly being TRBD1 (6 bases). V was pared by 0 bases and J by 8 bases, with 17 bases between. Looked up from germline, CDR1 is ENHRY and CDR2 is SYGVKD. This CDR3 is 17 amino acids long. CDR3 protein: CAISESTRGAADSPLHF. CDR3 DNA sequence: TGTGCCATCAGTGAGTCGACTCGGGGGGCCGCAGATTCACCCCTCCACTTT.

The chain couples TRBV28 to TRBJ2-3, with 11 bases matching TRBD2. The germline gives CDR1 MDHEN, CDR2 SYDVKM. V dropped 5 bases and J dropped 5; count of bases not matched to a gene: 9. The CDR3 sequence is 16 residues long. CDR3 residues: CASSPPVAGGQDTQYF. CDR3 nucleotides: TGTGCCAGCAGTCCCCCGGTAGCGGGGGGGCAAGATACGCAGTATTTT.

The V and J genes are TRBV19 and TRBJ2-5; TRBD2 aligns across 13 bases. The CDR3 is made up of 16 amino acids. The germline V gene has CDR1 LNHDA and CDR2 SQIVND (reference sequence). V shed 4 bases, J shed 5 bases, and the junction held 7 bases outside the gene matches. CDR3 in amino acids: CASSRLTSGGAETQYF. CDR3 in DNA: TGTGCCAGTAGTAGGTTAACTAGCGGGGGGGCTGAGACCCAGTACTTC.

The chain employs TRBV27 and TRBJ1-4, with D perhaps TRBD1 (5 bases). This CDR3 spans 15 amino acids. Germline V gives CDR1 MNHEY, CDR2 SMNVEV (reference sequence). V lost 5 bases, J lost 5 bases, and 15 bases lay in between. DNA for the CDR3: TGTGCCAGCAGTAGAAAGGGGAGGACGAATGAAAAACTGTTTTTT. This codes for CASSRKGRTNEKLFF.

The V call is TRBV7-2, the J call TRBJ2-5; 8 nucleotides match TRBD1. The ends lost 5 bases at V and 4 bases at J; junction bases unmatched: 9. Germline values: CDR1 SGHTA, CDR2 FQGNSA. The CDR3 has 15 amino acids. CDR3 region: CASSNGDRTGETQYF. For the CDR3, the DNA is TGTGCCAGCAGCAACGGGGACAGGACGGGAGAGACCCAGTACTTC.

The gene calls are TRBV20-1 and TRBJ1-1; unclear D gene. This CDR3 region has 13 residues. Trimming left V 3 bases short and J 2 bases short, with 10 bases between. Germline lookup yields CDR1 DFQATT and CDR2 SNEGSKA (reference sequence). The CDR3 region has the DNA TGCAGTGCTAGTCGCCAACTTAACACTGAAGCTTTCTTT. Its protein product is CSASRQLNTEAFF.

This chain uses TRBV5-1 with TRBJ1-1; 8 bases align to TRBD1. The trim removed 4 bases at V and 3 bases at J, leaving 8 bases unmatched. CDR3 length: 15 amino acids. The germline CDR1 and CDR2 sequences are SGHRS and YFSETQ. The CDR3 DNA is TGCGCCAGCAGCAGACCGGGACAGGCGCACACTGAAGCTTTCTTT. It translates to CASSRPGQAHTEAFF.

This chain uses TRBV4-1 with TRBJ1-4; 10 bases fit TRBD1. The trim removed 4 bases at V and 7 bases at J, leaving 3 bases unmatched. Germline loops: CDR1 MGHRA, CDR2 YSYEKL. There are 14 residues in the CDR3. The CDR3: CASSLRDRGEKLFF. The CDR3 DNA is TGCGCCAGCAGCCTTCGGGACAGGGGTGAAAAACTGTTTTTT.

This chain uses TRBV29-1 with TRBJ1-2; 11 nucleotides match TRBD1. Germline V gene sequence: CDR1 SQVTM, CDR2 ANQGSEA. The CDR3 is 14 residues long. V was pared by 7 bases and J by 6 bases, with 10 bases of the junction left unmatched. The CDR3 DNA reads TGCAGCGGTGTACGGGGACAGGGGGTAGATGGCTACACCTTC. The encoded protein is CSGVRGQGVDGYTF.

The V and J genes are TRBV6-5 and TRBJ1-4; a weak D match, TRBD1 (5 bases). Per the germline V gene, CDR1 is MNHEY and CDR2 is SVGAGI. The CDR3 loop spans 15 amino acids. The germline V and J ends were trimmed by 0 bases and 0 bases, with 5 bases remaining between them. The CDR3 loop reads CASSYSTATNEKLFF. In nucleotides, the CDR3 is TGTGCCAGCAGTTACTCGACAGCAACTAATGAAAAACTGTTTTTT.

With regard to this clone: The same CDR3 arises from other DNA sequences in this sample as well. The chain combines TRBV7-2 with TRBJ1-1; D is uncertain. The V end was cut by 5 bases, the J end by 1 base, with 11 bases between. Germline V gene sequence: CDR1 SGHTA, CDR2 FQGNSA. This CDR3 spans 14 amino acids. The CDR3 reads CASSNRDWNTEAFF. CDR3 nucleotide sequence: TGTGCCAGCAGCAATCGCGACTGGAACACTGAAGCTTTCTTT.

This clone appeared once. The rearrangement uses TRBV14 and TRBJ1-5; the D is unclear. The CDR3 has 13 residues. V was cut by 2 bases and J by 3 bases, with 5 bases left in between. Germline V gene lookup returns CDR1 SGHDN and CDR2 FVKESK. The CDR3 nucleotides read TGTGCCAGCAGCCAAAACTTCAATCAGCCCCAGCATTTT. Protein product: CASSQNFNQPQHF.

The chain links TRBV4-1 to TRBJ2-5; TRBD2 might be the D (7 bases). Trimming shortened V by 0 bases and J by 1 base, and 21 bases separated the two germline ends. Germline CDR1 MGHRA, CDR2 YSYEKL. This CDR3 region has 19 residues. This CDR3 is CASSQEPRASGGLQETQYF. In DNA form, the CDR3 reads TGCGCCAGCAGCCAAGAGCCTCGGGCGTCGGGGGGCCTCCAAGAGACCCAGTACTTC.

Written as DNA, the CDR3 is TGTGCCAGCAGCAAAGCCGGGACAGGGGGATACGAGCAGTACTTC. Translating gives CASSKAGTGGYEQYF. The chain employs TRBV6-2 or TRBV6-3 and TRBJ2-7, with 11 bases aligning to TRBD1. The CDR3 runs to 15 residues. The germline V gene encodes CDR1 MNHEY and CDR2 SVGEGT. V dropped 6 bases and J dropped 4; count of bases not matched to a gene: 8.

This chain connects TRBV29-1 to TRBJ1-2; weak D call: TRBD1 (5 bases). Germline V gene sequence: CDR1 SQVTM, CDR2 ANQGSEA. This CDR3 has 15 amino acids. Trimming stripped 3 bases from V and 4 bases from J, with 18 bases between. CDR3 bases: TGCAGCGTTGACCCAAAACCCCGGACATCCTATGGCTACACCTTC. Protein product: CSVDPKPRTSYGYTF.

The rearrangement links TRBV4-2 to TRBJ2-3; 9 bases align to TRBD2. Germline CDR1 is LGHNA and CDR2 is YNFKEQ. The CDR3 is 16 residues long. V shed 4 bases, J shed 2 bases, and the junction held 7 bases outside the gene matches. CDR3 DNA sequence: TGTGCCAGCAGCCCGCTACTAGCGGGCCACACAGATACGCAGTATTTT. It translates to CASSPLLAGHTDTQYF.